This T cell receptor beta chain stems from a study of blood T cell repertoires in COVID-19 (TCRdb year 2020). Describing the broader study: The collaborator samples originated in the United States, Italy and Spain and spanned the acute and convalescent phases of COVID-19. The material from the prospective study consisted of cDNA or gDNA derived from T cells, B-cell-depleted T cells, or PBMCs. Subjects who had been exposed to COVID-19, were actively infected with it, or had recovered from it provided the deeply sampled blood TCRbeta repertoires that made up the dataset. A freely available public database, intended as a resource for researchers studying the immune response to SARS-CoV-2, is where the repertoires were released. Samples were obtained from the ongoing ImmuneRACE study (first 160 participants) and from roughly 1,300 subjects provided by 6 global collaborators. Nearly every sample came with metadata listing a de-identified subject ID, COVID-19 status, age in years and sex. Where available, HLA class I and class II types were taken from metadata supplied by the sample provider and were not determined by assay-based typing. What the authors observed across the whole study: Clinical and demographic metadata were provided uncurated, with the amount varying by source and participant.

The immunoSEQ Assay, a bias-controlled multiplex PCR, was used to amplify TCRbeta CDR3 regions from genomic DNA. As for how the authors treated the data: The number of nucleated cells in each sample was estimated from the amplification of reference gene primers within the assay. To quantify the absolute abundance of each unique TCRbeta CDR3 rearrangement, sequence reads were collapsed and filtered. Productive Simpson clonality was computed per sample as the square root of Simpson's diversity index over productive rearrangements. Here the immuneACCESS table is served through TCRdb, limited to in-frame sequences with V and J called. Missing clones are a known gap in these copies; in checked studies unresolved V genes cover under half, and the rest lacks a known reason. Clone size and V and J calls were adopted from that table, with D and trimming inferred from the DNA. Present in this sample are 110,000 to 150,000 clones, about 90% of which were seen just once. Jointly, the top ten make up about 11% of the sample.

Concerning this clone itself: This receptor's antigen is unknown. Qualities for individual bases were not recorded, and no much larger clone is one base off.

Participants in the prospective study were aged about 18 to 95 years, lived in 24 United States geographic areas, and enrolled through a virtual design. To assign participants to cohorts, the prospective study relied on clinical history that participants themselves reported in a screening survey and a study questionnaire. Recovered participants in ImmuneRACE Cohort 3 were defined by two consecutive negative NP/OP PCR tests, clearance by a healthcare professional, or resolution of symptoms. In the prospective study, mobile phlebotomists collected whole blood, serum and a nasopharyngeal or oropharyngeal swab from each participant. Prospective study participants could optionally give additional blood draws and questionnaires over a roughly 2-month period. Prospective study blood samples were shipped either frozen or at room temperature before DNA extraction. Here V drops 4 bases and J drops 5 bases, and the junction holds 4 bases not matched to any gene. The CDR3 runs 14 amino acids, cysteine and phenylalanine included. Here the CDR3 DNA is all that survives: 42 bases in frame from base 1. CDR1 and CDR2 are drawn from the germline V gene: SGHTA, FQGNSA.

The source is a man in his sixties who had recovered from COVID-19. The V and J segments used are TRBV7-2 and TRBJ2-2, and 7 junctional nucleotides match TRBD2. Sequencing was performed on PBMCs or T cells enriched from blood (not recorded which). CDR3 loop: CASSWGGSTGELFF. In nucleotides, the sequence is TGTGCCAGCAGCTGGGGGGGAAGTACCGGGGAGCTGTTTTTT.